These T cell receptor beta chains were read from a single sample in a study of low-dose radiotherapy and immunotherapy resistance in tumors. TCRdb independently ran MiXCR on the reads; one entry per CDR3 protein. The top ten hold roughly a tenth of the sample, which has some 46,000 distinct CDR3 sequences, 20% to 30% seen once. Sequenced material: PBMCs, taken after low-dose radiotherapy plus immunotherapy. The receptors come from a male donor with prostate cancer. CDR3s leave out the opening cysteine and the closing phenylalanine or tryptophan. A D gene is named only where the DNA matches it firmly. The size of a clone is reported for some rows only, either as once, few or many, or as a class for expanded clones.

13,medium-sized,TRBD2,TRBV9,ASSVGPGGTYEQY
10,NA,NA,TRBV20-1,SAIGYYNEQF
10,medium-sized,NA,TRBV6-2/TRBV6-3,ATGLPIYEQY
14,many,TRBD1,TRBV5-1,ASSETGVIAKNIQY
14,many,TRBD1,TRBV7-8,ASSDPGQGSYNEQF
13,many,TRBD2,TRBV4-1,ASTGGLAGTYEQY
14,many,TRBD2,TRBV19,ASSRTSGPAYNEQF
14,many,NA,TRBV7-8,ASSPPSTYSYTEAF
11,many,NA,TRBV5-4,ASSPGSRDGYT
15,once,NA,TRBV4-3,ASSHPRTDSSGNTIY
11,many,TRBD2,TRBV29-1,SVVWEGPNEQF
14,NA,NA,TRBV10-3,AISEIDRSSYNEQF
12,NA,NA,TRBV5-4,ASSLAGSKETQY
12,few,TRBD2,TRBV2,ASISGSSTDTQY
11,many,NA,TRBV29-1,SVLTLNTGELF
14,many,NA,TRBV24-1,ATSDPNTELNNEQF
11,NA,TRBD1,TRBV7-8,AIDRAGANVLT
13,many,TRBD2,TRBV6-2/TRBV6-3,ASRVIAGGPNKQF
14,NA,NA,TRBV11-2,ASSLLRGRGTDTQY
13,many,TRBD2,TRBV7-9,ASSLVGSGNYEQY
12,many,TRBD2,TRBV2,ASRTASGGNEQF
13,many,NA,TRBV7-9,ASSPLRGGANVLT
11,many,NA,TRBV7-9,ASSPDSSDTQY
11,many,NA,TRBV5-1,ASLGRSQETQY
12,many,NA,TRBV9,ASSVEVGRDEQF
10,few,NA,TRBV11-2,ASSLLNSPLH
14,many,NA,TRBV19,ASSIDGGGVGNEQF
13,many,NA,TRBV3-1,ASSQGGQKIYGYT
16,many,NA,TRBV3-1,ASSQVSKHRPRTGELF
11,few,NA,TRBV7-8,ASSLSEWNEQF
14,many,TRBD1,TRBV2,ASSESGTGGVGELF
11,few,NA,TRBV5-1,ASGGSMNTEAF
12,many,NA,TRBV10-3,AIRHREVNTEAF
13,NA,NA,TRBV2,ASRNSTFLSYEQY
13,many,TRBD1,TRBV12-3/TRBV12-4,ASSWGQGAGTEAF
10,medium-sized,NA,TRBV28,ASTDWVTEAF
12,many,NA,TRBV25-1,ASRGGIRSTEAF
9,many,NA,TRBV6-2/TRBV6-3,ASEQQETQY
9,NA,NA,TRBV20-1,SARDSDTQY
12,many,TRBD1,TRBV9,ASSADRAGAEAF
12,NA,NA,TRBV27,ASSLVPNTGELF
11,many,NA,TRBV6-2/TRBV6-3,ASNLTGPGEQF